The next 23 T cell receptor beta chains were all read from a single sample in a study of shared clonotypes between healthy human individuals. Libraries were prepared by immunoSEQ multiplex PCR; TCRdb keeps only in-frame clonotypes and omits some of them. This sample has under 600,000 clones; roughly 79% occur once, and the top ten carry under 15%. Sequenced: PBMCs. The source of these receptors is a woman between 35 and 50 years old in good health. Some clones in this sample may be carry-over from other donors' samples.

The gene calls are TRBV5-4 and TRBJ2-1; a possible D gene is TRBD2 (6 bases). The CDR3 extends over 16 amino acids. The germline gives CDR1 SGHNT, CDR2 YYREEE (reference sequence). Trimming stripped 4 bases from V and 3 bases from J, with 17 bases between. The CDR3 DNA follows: TGTGCCAGCAGCGCCAGCACCCTAGCGCTCTACAATGAGCAGTTCTTC. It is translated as CASSASTLALYNEQFF. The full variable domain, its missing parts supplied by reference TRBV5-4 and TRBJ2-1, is ETGVTQSPTHLIKTRGQQVTLRCSSQSGHNTVSWYQQALGQGPQFIFQYYREEENGRGNFPPRFSGLQFPNYSSELNVNALELDDSALYLCASSASTLALYNEQFFGPGTRLTVL.

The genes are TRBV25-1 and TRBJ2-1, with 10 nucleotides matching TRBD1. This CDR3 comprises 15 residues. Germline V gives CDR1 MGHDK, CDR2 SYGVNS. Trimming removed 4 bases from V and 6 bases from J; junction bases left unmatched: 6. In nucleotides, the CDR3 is TGTGCCAGCAGTGCCCGACAGGGGGCGGGCAATGAGCAGTTCTTC. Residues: CASSARQGAGNEQFF.

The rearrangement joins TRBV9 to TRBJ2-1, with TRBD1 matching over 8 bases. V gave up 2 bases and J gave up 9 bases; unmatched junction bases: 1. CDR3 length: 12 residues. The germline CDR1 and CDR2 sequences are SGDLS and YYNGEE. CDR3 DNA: TGTGCCAGCAGCGTTCAGGGGGCTGAGCAGTTCTTC. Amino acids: CASSVQGAEQFF.

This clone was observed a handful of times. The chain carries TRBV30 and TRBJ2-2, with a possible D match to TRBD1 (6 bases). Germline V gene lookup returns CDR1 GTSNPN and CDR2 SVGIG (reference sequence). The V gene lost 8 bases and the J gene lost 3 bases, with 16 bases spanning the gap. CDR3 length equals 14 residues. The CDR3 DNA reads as TGTGCCGAAGGCCAGGGGATAGACACCGGGGAGCTGTTTTTT. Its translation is CAEGQGIDTGELFF.

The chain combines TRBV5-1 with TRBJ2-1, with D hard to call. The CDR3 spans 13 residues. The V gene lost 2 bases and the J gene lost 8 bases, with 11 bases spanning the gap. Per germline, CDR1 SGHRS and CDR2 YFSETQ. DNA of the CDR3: TGCGCCAGCAGCTTAGGAGAAGGCCATGAGCAGTTCTTC. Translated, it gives CASSLGEGHEQFF.

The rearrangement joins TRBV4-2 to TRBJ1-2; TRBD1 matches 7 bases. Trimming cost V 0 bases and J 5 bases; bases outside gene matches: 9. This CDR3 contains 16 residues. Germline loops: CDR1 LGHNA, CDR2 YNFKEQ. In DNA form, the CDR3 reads TGTGCCAGCAGCCAAGATCCTGGGACAGTGGATTATGGCTACACCTTC. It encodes CASSQDPGTVDYGYTF.

The CDR3 is CASSPGEPYEQYF. The CDR3 DNA reads TGTGCCAGCTCACCAGGGGAGCCCTACGAGCAGTACTTC. V gene TRBV18 combines with J gene TRBJ2-7; the D gene is possibly TRBD2 (5 bases). The V end was cut by 2 bases, the J end by 2 bases, with 7 bases between. The CDR3 runs to 13 residues. Germline V CDR1 and CDR2: KGHSH, LQKENI.

As DNA, the CDR3 is TGTGCCAGCAGCAAATTCAAAGGACAAAAAGCTTTCTTT. Translated, it gives CASSKFKGQKAFF. The genes are TRBV21-1 and TRBJ1-1; the listed D gene, TRBD1, was not tested against the DNA. TRBV21-1 is listed as a pseudogene. The CDR3 contains 13 residues.

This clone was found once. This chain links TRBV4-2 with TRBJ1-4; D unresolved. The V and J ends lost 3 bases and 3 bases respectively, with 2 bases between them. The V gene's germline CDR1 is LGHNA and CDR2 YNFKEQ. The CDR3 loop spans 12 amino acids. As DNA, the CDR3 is TGTGCCAGCAGCCAGTCTAATGAAAAACTGTTTTTT. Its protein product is CASSQSNEKLFF.

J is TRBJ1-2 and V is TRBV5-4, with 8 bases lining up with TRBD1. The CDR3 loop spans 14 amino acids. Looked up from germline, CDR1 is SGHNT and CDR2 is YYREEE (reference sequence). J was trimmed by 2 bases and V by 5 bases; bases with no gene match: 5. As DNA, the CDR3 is TGTGCCAGCAGTTTCGGGGACAGGAACTATGGCTACACCTTC. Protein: CASSFGDRNYGYTF.

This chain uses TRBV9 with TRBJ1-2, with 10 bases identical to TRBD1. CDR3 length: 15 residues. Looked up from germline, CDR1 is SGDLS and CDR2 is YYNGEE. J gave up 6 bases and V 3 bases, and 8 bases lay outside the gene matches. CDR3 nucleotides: TGTGCCAGCAGCGATTTTGCCGGGACAGGGGATGGCTACACCTTC. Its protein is CASSDFAGTGDGYTF.

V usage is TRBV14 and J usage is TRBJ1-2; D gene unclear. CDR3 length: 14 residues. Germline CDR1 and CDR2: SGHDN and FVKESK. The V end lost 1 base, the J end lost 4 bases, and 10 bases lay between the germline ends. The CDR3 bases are TGTGCCAGCAGCCAAGTCGGAGCGATCTATGGCTACACCTTC. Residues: CASSQVGAIYGYTF.

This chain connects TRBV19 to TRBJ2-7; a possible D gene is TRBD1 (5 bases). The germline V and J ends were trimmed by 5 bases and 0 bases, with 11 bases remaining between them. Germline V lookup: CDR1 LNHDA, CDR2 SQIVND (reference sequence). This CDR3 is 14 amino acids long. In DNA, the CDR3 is TGTGCCAGTAGTGGACAAATGAGCTCCTACGAGCAGTACTTC. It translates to CASSGQMSSYEQYF.

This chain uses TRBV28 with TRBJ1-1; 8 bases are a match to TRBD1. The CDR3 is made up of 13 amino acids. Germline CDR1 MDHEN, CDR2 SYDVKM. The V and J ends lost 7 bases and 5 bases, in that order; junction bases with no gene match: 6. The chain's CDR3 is CASILQGGTEAFF. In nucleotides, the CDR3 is TGTGCCAGCATACTACAGGGGGGTACTGAAGCTTTCTTT.

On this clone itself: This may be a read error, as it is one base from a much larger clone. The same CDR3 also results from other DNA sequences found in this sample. In nucleotides, the CDR3 is TGTGCCAGTAGTATCCTAGCGGGAGAGAATGAGCAGTTCTTC. Translation gives CASSILAGENEQFF. The J gene is TRBJ2-1, the V gene TRBV19; 10 bases map to TRBD2. The length of the CDR3 is 14 residues. The junction had 3 bases not matched to a gene; V was cut back by 3 bases and J by 7 bases. Per the germline V gene, CDR1 is LNHDA and CDR2 is SQIVND (reference sequence).

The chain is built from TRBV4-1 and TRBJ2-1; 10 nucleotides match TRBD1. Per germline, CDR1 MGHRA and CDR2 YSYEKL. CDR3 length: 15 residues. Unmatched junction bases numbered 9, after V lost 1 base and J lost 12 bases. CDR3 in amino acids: CASSQVAGTGERQFF. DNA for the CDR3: TGCGCCAGCAGCCAAGTAGCCGGGACAGGGGAGAGGCAGTTCTTC.

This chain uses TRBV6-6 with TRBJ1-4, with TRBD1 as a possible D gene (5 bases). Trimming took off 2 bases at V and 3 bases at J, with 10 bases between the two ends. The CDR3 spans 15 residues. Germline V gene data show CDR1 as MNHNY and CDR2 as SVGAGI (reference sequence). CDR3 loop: CASSYLGTANEKLFF. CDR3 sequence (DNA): TGTGCCAGCAGTTACCTGGGGACGGCTAATGAAAAACTGTTTTTT.

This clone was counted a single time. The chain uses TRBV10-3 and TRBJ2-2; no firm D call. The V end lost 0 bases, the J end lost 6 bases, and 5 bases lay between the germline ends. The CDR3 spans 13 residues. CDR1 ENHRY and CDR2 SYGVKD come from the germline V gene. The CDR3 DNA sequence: TGTGCCATCAGTGAGTCAGCAGCCGGGGAGCTGTTTTTT. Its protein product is CAISESAAGELFF.

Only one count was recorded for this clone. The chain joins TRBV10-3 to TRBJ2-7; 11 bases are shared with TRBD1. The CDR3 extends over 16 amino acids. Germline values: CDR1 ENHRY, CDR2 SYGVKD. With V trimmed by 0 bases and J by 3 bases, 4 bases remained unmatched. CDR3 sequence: CAISESFGTGGYEQYF. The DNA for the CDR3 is TGTGCCATCAGTGAGTCATTTGGGACAGGGGGCTACGAGCAGTACTTC.

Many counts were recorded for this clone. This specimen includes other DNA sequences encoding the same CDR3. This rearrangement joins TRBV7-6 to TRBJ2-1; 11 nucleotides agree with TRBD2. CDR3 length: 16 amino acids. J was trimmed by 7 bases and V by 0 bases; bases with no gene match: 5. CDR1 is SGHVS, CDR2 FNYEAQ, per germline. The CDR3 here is CASSLATSGSRNEQFF. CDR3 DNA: TGTGCCAGCAGCTTAGCAACTAGCGGGAGTCGTAATGAGCAGTTCTTC.

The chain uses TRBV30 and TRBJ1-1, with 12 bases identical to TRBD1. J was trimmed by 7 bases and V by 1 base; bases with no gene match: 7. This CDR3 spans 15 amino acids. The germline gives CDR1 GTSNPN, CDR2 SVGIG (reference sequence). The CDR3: CAWSAGGQGANEAFF. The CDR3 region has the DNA TGTGCCTGGAGTGCCGGGGGACAGGGGGCGAATGAAGCTTTCTTT.

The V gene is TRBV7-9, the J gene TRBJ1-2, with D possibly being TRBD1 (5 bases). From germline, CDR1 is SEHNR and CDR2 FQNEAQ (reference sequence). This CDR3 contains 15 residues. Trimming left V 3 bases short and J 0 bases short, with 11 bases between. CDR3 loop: CASSFFGRANYGYTF. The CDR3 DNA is TGTGCCAGCAGCTTTTTTGGCAGGGCTAACTATGGCTACACCTTC.

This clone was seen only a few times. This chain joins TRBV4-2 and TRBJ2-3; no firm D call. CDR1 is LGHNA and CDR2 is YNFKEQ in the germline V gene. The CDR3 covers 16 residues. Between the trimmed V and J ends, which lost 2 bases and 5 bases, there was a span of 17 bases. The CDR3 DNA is TGTGCCAGCAGCCAAAGAGAAGGAGACGGCGGAGATACGCAGTATTTT. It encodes CASSQREGDGGDTQYF.